The 29 T cell receptor beta chains below come from one sample, sequenced in a study of CD8 T cells in Susac syndrome. The RNA, about 0.45 to 1 ug, was put through reverse transcription using random hexamers. One entry per CDR3 protein, called by TCRdb with MiXCR from the immunoSEQ multiplex PCR reads. Among around 180,000 distinct CDR3 sequences listed, approximately 93% were seen once. The sequencing input was CD4+ T cells from PBMCs. These receptor sequences come from a human donor with multiple sclerosis.

The gene calls are TRBV5-1 and TRBJ2-5; D is perhaps TRBD1 (6 bases). Germline V gene sequence: CDR1 SGHRS, CDR2 YFSETQ. Trimming took off 4 bases at V and 0 bases at J, with 10 bases between the two ends. The CDR3 contains 14 residues. The CDR3 region is CASSRTVYQETQYF. The CDR3, as DNA: TGCGCCAGCAGCAGGACAGTGTACCAAGAGACCCAGTACTTC.

This clonotype was detected once. The rearrangement links TRBV2 to TRBJ2-1; TRBD2 is a possible D gene (6 bases). V was pared by 7 bases and J by 2 bases, with 9 bases between. The CDR3 totals 13 residues. Germline V lookup: CDR1 SNHLY, CDR2 FYNNEI. CDR3 loop: CASNSGAYNEQFF. The DNA of the CDR3 is TGTGCCAGCAATAGCGGAGCCTACAATGAGCAGTTCTTC.

The chain carries TRBV20-1 and TRBJ2-5; D remains unclear. CDR1 is DFQATT and CDR2 is SNEGSKA in the germline V gene (reference sequence). Trimming left V 5 bases short and J 2 bases short, with 12 bases between. This CDR3 contains 13 residues. As DNA, the CDR3 is TGCAGTGCTCCCGACATCGGACAAGAGACCCAGTACTTC. It codes for CSAPDIGQETQYF.

J is TRBJ1-5 and V is TRBV14; D ambiguous. Germline V CDR1 and CDR2: SGHDN, FVKESK. The CDR3 extends over 13 amino acids. V gave up 2 bases and J gave up 2 bases, with 4 bases separating them. CDR3 nucleotides: TGTGCCAGCAGCCAATCTCGCAATCAGCCCCAGCATTTT. Its protein product is CASSQSRNQPQHF. Full variable domain (rest looked up from reference TRBV14 and TRBJ1-5): EAGVTQFPSHSVIEKGQTVTLRCDPISGHDNLYWYRRVMGKEIKFLLHFVKESKQDESGMPNNRFLAERTGGTYSTLKVQPAELEDSGVYFCASSQSRNQPQHFGDGTRLSIL.

The rearrangement links TRBV19 to TRBJ2-5; D is possibly TRBD2 (5 bases). The ends were cut back, 1 base at V and 7 bases at J, with 16 bases in the middle. This CDR3 comprises 15 residues. Germline V gives CDR1 LNHDA, CDR2 SQIVND (reference sequence). The CDR3 sequence: CASSIAPLEIGTQYF. For the CDR3, the DNA is TGTGCCAGTAGTATAGCGCCACTAGAGATCGGGACCCAGTACTTC.

The rearrangement joins TRBV2 to TRBJ1-2; D might be TRBD1 (5 bases). This CDR3 region has 12 residues. V was pared by 7 bases and J by 7 bases, with 13 bases between. The V gene's germline CDR1 is SNHLY and CDR2 FYNNEI. CDR3 sequence: CASTDTGVGYTF. The CDR3, as DNA: TGTGCCAGCACGGACACAGGCGTTGGCTACACCTTC.

This clonotype turned up a few times. The chain uses TRBV30 and TRBJ1-5; D call uncertain. Germline lookup yields CDR1 GTSNPN and CDR2 SVGIG (reference sequence). The CDR3 spans 15 residues. Trimming took 0 bases from V and 0 from J, leaving 9 bases between them. CDR3 DNA sequence: TGTGCCTGGAGTGTGGGGATCTATAGCAATCAGCCCCAGCATTTT. This sequence encodes CAWSVGIYSNQPQHF.

The genes are TRBV7-2 and TRBJ2-2; D gene uncertain. This CDR3 comprises 11 residues. Germline-derived CDR1 and CDR2 are SGHTA and FQGNSA. Trimming removed 8 bases from V and 5 bases from J, with 6 bases in between. The CDR3 coding sequence is TGTGCCAGCTCTGAGACCGGGGAGCTGTTTTTT. This sequence encodes CASSETGELFF.

The chain uses TRBV27 and TRBJ2-7; weak D call: TRBD2 (5 bases). The CDR3 contains 14 residues. Trimming left V 10 bases short and J 0 bases short, with 16 bases between. Germline-derived CDR1 and CDR2 are MNHEY and SMNVEV (reference sequence). CDR3 DNA sequence: TGTGCCACCCTAGCCTCGCGGAACTCCTACGAGCAGTACTTC. Encoded protein: CATLASRNSYEQYF.

Comment on this clonotype: The junction differs from germline at one of its ends, possibly a read error. The chain employs TRBV7-9 and TRBJ1-2; D is unclear. The CDR3 loop spans 13 amino acids. CDR1 SEHNR and CDR2 FQNEAQ come from the germline V gene (reference sequence). CDR3 region: CASSLASTRDTLF. The DNA of the CDR3 is TGTGCCAGCAGCTTAGCGTCAACCCGCGACACACTCTTC.

The rearrangement uses TRBV18 and TRBJ1-6, with D perhaps matching TRBD1 (5 bases). Trimming left V 3 bases short and J 7 bases short, with 16 bases between. The germline gives CDR1 KGHSH, CDR2 LQKENI. CDR3 length: 16 amino acids. CDR3 region: CASSPGVSGGNSPLHF. DNA of the CDR3: TGTGCCAGCTCACCGGGTGTAAGCGGGGGGAATTCACCCCTCCACTTT.

The rearrangement uses TRBV19 and TRBJ2-7; D call uncertain. CDR1 is LNHDA, CDR2 SQIVND, per germline (reference sequence). This CDR3 has 14 amino acids. V lost 5 bases and J lost 4, with 15 bases in between. The CDR3 DNA reads as TGTGCCAGTAGTTCTCTTCTAGGACGGTACGAGCAGTACTTC. It codes for CASSSLLGRYEQYF.

The V and J genes are TRBV23-1 and TRBJ1-5; D is uncertain. TRBV23-1 is an open reading frame, and its role is uncertain. V lost 8 bases, J lost 7 bases, and 18 bases lay in between. The CDR3 is made up of 14 amino acids. Written as DNA, the CDR3 is TGCGCCAGCCCATCAGTTGAGGGAGAGCAGCCCCAGCATTTT. It encodes CASPSVEGEQPQHF.

V is TRBV5-1 and J is TRBJ1-1, with D possibly matching TRBD1 (5 bases). Trimming took 4 bases from V and 1 from J, leaving 11 bases between them. The CDR3 covers 14 residues. The germline gives CDR1 SGHRS, CDR2 YFSETQ. The CDR3 spells CASSGPTANTEAFF. The DNA for the CDR3 is TGCGCCAGCAGCGGGCCGACAGCGAACACTGAAGCTTTCTTT.

The V call is TRBV28, the J call TRBJ2-2; 8 bases are a match to TRBD2. Germline V gene lookup returns CDR1 MDHEN and CDR2 SYDVKM. J lost 3 bases, V lost 7 bases, and 10 bases had no gene match. This CDR3 is built from 16 residues. The CDR3 protein is CASTSRGGRHTGELFF. For the CDR3, the DNA is TGTGCCAGCACCTCTCGGGGGGGGCGGCACACCGGGGAGCTGTTTTTT.

CDR3 sequence (DNA): TGTGCCTGGAGTGTCGGGGGAGGGCCCTACAATGAGCAGTTCTTC. Translated: CAWSVGGGPYNEQFF. V gene TRBV30 combines with J gene TRBJ2-1, with 7 positions matching TRBD2. The CDR3 spans 15 residues. The V gene's germline CDR1 is GTSNPN and CDR2 SVGIG (reference sequence). After removal of 0 bases from V and 2 bases from J, the junction contained 4 bases not matched to a gene.

The J gene is TRBJ1-5, the V gene TRBV29-1, with D possibly matching TRBD1 (5 bases). The CDR3 consists of 15 residues. V lost 6 bases and J 0 bases, leaving 15 bases between the germline ends. Germline-derived CDR1 and CDR2 are SQVTM and ANQGSEA. The CDR3 loop is CSVQVTGSSNQPQHF. In DNA, the CDR3 is TGCAGCGTCCAGGTTACAGGTTCTAGCAATCAGCCCCAGCATTTT. Full variable domain (rest looked up from reference TRBV29-1 and TRBJ1-5): SAVISQKPSRDICQRGTSLTIQCQVDSQVTMMFWYRQQPGQSLTLIATANQGSEATYESGFVIDKFPISRPNLTFSTLTVSNMSPEDSSIYLCSVQVTGSSNQPQHFGDGTRLSIL.

This clonotype has a single count. The V and J genes are TRBV20-1 and TRBJ2-2; D remains ambiguous. Between the trimmed V and J ends, which lost 0 bases and 7 bases, there was a span of 12 bases. Germline loops: CDR1 DFQATT, CDR2 SNEGSKA (reference sequence). CDR3 length: 14 amino acids. CDR3 in DNA: TGCAGTGCTAGAGATCCCAGATCCCACGGGGAGCTGTTTTTT. Protein product: CSARDPRSHGELFF.

The gene calls are TRBV3-1 and TRBJ2-7; the match to TRBD2 covers 8 bases. The length of the CDR3 is 15 residues. Germline CDR1 LGHDT, CDR2 YNNKEL (reference sequence). V lost 5 bases to trimming and J lost 1 base; unmatched junction nucleotides: 7. This CDR3 is CASSGGTSPSYEQYF. The CDR3 nucleotides read TGTGCCAGCAGCGGGGGGACTAGTCCTTCCTACGAGCAGTACTTC.

Regarding this clonotype: A junction end diverges from the germline sequence, so it may reflect a read error. This rearrangement joins TRBV2 to TRBJ2-7; D uncertain. CDR3 length: 10 amino acids. Germline V gene lookup returns CDR1 SNHLY and CDR2 FYNNEI. The chain's CDR3 is CASSEVTVDF. The CDR3 bases are TGTGCCAGCAGTGAGGTCACCGTAGACTTC. Based on the CDR3 plus reference TRBV2 and TRBJ2-7, the full variable domain is EPEVTQTPSHQVTQMGQEVILRCVPISNHLYFYWYRQILGQKVEFLVSFYNNEISEKSEIFDDQFSVERPDGSNFTLKIRSTKLEDSAMYFCASSEVTVDFGPGTRLTVT.

The CDR3 DNA reads TGTGCCAGCAGCTCGGGACAGGGAACCTATGGCTACACCTTC. It codes for CASSSGQGTYGYTF. The V and J genes are TRBV6-5 and TRBJ1-2; 9 nucleotides line up with TRBD1. Trimming took 6 bases from V and 4 from J; bases not matched to a gene: 6. This CDR3 spans 14 amino acids. CDR1 is MNHEY, CDR2 SVGAGI, per germline.

The chain recombines TRBV20-1 with TRBJ1-2, with TRBD1 matching over 9 bases. The CDR3 runs to 13 residues. Trimming cost V 4 bases and J 1 base; bases outside gene matches: 1. The germline V gene encodes CDR1 DFQATT and CDR2 SNEGSKA (reference sequence). The CDR3 here is CSATTGGNYGYTF. In DNA form, the CDR3 reads TGCAGTGCTACGACAGGGGGTAACTATGGCTACACCTTC.

The gene calls are TRBV5-1 and TRBJ2-5; perhaps TRBD1 as D (6 bases). Trimming removed 2 bases at V and 4 bases at J, with 9 bases between. The CDR3 is made up of 13 amino acids. Germline values: CDR1 SGHRS, CDR2 YFSETQ. CDR3 residues: CASSLTGLETQYF. The DNA of the CDR3 is TGCGCCAGCAGCTTAACAGGGTTAGAGACCCAGTACTTC.

The chain carries TRBV3-1 and TRBJ1-6, with TRBD1 matching 7 bases. Trimming at V came to 6 bases and at J to 8 bases, leaving 4 bases not matched to a gene. Germline CDR1 and CDR2: LGHDT and YNNKEL (reference sequence). This CDR3 is 13 amino acids long. The CDR3 spells CASRAGGDSPLHF. The DNA of the CDR3 is TGTGCCAGCAGAGCAGGGGGGGATTCACCCCTCCACTTT.

The chain combines TRBV5-1 with TRBJ2-5; D is possibly TRBD1 or TRBD2 (5 bases each). V dropped 3 bases and J dropped 5 bases, with 23 bases sitting between them. This CDR3 comprises 17 residues. The germline V gene encodes CDR1 SGHRS and CDR2 YFSETQ. The CDR3 DNA follows: TGCGCCAGCAGCTCTGGGCCCGGGACCCCGAGTGGGGAGACCCAGTACTTC. Its protein product is CASSSGPGTPSGETQYF.

The chain employs TRBV28 and TRBJ2-2; D gene ambiguous. This CDR3 contains 16 residues. CDR1 is MDHEN, CDR2 SYDVKM, per germline. V lost 1 base and J 1 base, leaving 10 bases between the germline ends. CDR3 amino acids: CASSLYVGGNTGELFF. The CDR3, as DNA: TGTGCCAGCAGTTTATATGTAGGCGGGAACACCGGGGAGCTGTTTTTT.

The chain links TRBV18 to TRBJ2-2; 11 positions agree with TRBD2. CDR1 KGHSH and CDR2 LQKENI come from the germline V gene. This CDR3 is built from 15 residues. The junction had 3 bases not matched to a gene; V was cut back by 6 bases and J by 3 bases. The CDR3 region has the DNA TGTGCCAGCTCCCAGGGACTAGCGGACACCGGGGAGCTGTTTTTT. Translating gives CASSQGLADTGELFF.

This chain connects TRBV4-1 to TRBJ1-5; D uncertain. Germline assignment: CDR1 MGHRA and CDR2 YSYEKL. Trimming pared 0 bases from V and 2 bases from J, leaving 8 bases between. The CDR3 is 15 amino acids. Written as DNA, the CDR3 is TGCGCCAGCAGCCAAGAGACTCGGGGCAATCAGCCCCAGCATTTT. As protein: CASSQETRGNQPQHF.

The genes are TRBV28 and TRBJ2-7; possibly TRBD2 for D (6 bases). This CDR3 has 14 amino acids. CDR1 is MDHEN, CDR2 SYDVKM, per germline. The germline V and J ends were trimmed by 2 bases and 0 bases, with 8 bases remaining between them. The CDR3 loop reads CASSLRGDSYEQYF. The CDR3, as DNA: TGTGCCAGCAGTTTACGCGGGGACTCCTACGAGCAGTACTTC. Variable domain in full (rest from reference TRBV28 and TRBJ2-7): DVKVTQSSRYLVKRTGEKVFLECVQDMDHENMFWYRQDPGLGLRLIYFSYDVKMKEKGDIPEGYSVSREKKERFSLILESASTNQTSMYLCASSLRGDSYEQYFGPGTRLTVT.